What follows are 26 T cell receptor beta chains derived from one specimen sequenced in a study of OX40 agonist ivuxolimab in advanced cancers. The method behind the library was the immunoSEQ multiplex PCR assay. TCRdb re-hosts the immuneACCESS table, in-frame sequences only. Its copies lack some clones; in the studies checked, an unresolved V gene accounts for under half of them, and the cause for the rest is not known. The sample table holds about 82,000 clones, of which roughly 84% were seen once. The top ten clonotypes cover under 7.5% of the sample. The input for sequencing was CD4+ or CD8+ T cells sorted from blood, taken in a trial of the OX40 agonist ivuxolimab. The receptors stem from an adult with an advanced solid tumor such as melanoma, head and neck, liver or kidney cancer.

This clone was observed a single time. The chain is built from TRBV6-1 and TRBJ1-5, with D unresolved. The germline V and J ends were trimmed by 11 bases and 3 bases, with 11 bases remaining between them. Germline V gene data show CDR1 as MNHNS and CDR2 as SASEGT. CDR3 length equals 12 residues. The DNA for the CDR3 is TGTGCCGCGACGGGGAACAATCAGCCCCAGCATTTT. Encoded protein: CAATGNNQPQHF.

The chain couples TRBV27 to TRBJ2-1, with 8 bases that match TRBD2. J gave up 3 bases and V 5 bases, and 12 bases lay outside the gene matches. CDR1 MNHEY and CDR2 SMNVEV come from the germline V gene (reference sequence). The CDR3 is 17 residues long. The CDR3 DNA is TGTGCCAGCAGTGACGCTGCTCGCGGGGGGCTCTACAATGAGCAGTTCTTC. Protein sequence: CASSDAARGGLYNEQFF.

The chain recombines TRBV5-6 with TRBJ2-3, with D uncertain. With 4 bases removed from V and 0 bases from J, the gap between germline ends came to 0 bases. The germline gives CDR1 SGHDT, CDR2 YYEEEE. The CDR3 extends over 11 amino acids. CDR3 sequence: CASSSTDTQYF. In nucleotides, the CDR3 is TGTGCCAGCAGCAGCACAGATACGCAGTATTTT. Using reference TRBV5-6 and TRBJ2-3 for the parts outside the CDR3, the full variable domain is DAGVTQSPTHLIKTRGQQVTLRCSPKSGHDTVSWYQQALGQGPQFIFQYYEEEERQRGNFPDRFSGHQFPNYSSELNVNALLLGDSALYLCASSSTDTQYFGPGTRLTVL.

The rearrangement uses TRBV30 and TRBJ1-4; D unresolved. V was pared by 5 bases and J by 5 bases, with 12 bases between. This CDR3 is built from 13 residues. The V gene's germline CDR1 is GTSNPN and CDR2 SVGIG (reference sequence). The DNA for the CDR3 is TGTGCCTGGGCCTTAGCGGGAAATGAAAAACTGTTTTTT. Protein sequence: CAWALAGNEKLFF.

This clone occurred once. This chain uses TRBV6-5 with TRBJ1-2; TRBD1 matches at 11 bases. The CDR3 has 14 residues. V lost 4 bases to trimming and J lost 7 bases; unmatched junction nucleotides: 5. Germline V gene sequence: CDR1 MNHEY, CDR2 SVGAGI. The CDR3 coding sequence is TGTGCCAGCAGTTGGACAGGGGGCGACGGTGGCTACACCTTC. Amino acids: CASSWTGGDGGYTF.

The chain carries TRBV30 and TRBJ2-7, with 8 positions matching TRBD2. Germline V gene sequence: CDR1 GTSNPN, CDR2 SVGIG (reference sequence). This CDR3 is built from 17 residues. With V trimmed by 3 bases and J by 4 bases, 17 bases remained unmatched. CDR3 residues: CAWRETSHGTRRYEQYF. The CDR3 DNA sequence: TGTGCCTGGAGAGAGACGAGCCACGGGACTAGAAGATACGAGCAGTACTTC.

This chain connects TRBV4-3 to TRBJ2-2; D remains unclear. CDR3 length: 16 amino acids. Germline V gene data show CDR1 as LGHNA and CDR2 as YSLEER. V lost 1 base, J lost 7 bases, and 16 bases lay in between. CDR3 bases: TGCGCCAGCAGCCAAGGGTCGGCCCGAGCTGGCGGGGAGCTGTTTTTT. It specifies CASSQGSARAGGELFF.

The gene calls are TRBV5-4 and TRBJ1-1; D is unclear. V gave up 4 bases and J gave up 6 bases, with 10 bases separating them. Germline V CDR1 and CDR2: SGHNT, YYREEE (reference sequence). The CDR3 contains 12 residues. CDR3 nucleotide sequence: TGTGCCAGCAGCCGACCTAGTTCTGAAGCTTTCTTT. Its translation: CASSRPSSEAFF.

Worth noting for this clone: Other DNA sequences from this sample encode an identical CDR3 as well. CDR3 amino acids: CASSSRTGGAAFF. For the CDR3, the DNA is TGTGCCAGCAGTAGCCGAACAGGGGGCGCCGCTTTCTTT. The rearrangement links TRBV27 to TRBJ1-1; 9 nucleotides align to TRBD1. This CDR3 has 13 residues. Germline values: CDR1 MNHEY, CDR2 SMNVEV (reference sequence). V gave up 5 bases and J gave up 11 bases; unmatched junction bases: 9.

The chain is built from TRBV6-6 and TRBJ1-6; maybe TRBD1 (6 bases). The CDR3 extends over 14 amino acids. Germline loops: CDR1 MNHNY, CDR2 SVGAGI (reference sequence). Trimming took off 6 bases at V and 6 bases at J, with 12 bases between the two ends. The CDR3 here is CASRLTGSNSPLHF. CDR3 sequence (DNA): TGTGCCAGCAGACTGACAGGAAGTAATTCACCCCTCCACTTT.

The V gene is TRBV5-1, the J gene TRBJ2-5; D remains ambiguous. Germline CDR1 reads SGHRS; CDR2 reads YFSETQ. The CDR3 length is 14 residues. Trimming took 0 bases from V and 5 from J, leaving 11 bases between them. The CDR3 is CASSLELLPETQYF. CDR3 nucleotide sequence: TGCGCCAGCAGCTTGGAATTATTACCGGAGACCCAGTACTTC.

The rearrangement uses TRBV9 and TRBJ2-2; 15 bases agree with TRBD2. CDR3 size: 18 residues. CDR1 and CDR2 (germline): SGDLS, YYNGEE. The trim removed 4 bases at V and 5 bases at J, leaving 9 bases unmatched. The CDR3 bases are TGTGCCAGCAGCCCTAATCCGGGACTAGCGGGAGGAACCGGGGAGCTGTTTTTT. Translating it yields CASSPNPGLAGGTGELFF.

V usage is TRBV9 and J usage is TRBJ2-3; D gene unclear. This CDR3 is built from 16 residues. From germline, CDR1 is SGDLS and CDR2 YYNGEE. V was pared by 4 bases and J by 3 bases, with 18 bases between. CDR3 bases: TGTGCCAGCAGCCCCAGCCGGCTAGTAAATACAGATACGCAGTATTTT. Residues: CASSPSRLVNTDTQYF.

This rearrangement joins TRBV6-7 to TRBJ2-2; tentatively, D is TRBD1 or TRBD2 (5 bases each). TRBV6-7 counts as an open reading frame of uncertain function. The CDR3 extends over 15 amino acids. Trimming took 6 bases from V and 5 from J, leaving 16 bases between them. The CDR3 DNA reads as TGTGCCAGCAGGTGTCGAAGGGGAGAGACCGGGGAGCTGTTTTTT. This encodes CASRCRRGETGELFF.

The chain has TRBV19 and TRBJ2-7, with D perhaps being TRBD1 or TRBD2 (5 bases each). In germline, CDR1 is LNHDA, CDR2 SQIVND (reference sequence). This CDR3 region has 15 residues. V shed 2 bases and J shed 0 bases, with 11 bases lying between them. CDR3 sequence reads: CASSIRGASSYEQYF. CDR3 in DNA: TGTGCCAGTAGTATAAGAGGGGCGAGCTCCTACGAGCAGTACTTC.

This rearrangement joins TRBV29-1 to TRBJ1-2; D is ambiguous. CDR1 and CDR2 (germline): SQVTM, ANQGSEA. The germline V and J ends were trimmed by 2 bases and 5 bases, with 15 bases remaining between them. There are 14 residues in the CDR3. The CDR3 DNA follows: TGCAGCGTTGAAAAGACGCGGGAGACTTATGGCTACACCTTC. Its translation is CSVEKTRETYGYTF.

The V gene is TRBV19, the J gene TRBJ2-1; 14 bases map to TRBD2. This CDR3 region has 15 residues. CDR1 and CDR2 (germline): LNHDA, SQIVND (reference sequence). Losses at the gene ends were 5 bases for V and 10 bases for J; bases not matched to a gene: 7. CDR3 in amino acids: CASSDRTSGGYEQFF. DNA for the CDR3: TGTGCCAGTAGTGACAGGACTAGCGGGGGGTACGAGCAGTTCTTC. Variable domain in full (rest from reference TRBV19 and TRBJ2-1): DGGITQSPKYLFRKEGQNVTLSCEQNLNHDAMYWYRQDPGQGLRLIYYSQIVNDFQKGDIAEGYSVSREKKESFPLTVTSAQKNPTAFYLCASSDRTSGGYEQFFGPGTRLTVL.

Sample share makes this clone medium-sized (0.01 to 0.1%). V usage is TRBV30 and J usage is TRBJ1-1, with 7 bases identical to TRBD1. This CDR3 region has 14 residues. In germline, CDR1 is GTSNPN, CDR2 SVGIG (reference sequence). V shed 4 bases, J shed 5 bases, and the junction held 10 bases outside the gene matches. The CDR3 nucleotides read TGTGCCTGGACCACAAAAGGGGGCCCGACTGAAGCTTTCTTT. This gives the protein CAWTTKGGPTEAFF.

The chain's CDR3 is CASSLASWTHLGNTIYF. CDR3 sequence (DNA): TGTGCCAGCAGCTTAGCTTCTTGGACTCACCTGGGAAACACCATATATTTT. The rearrangement links TRBV7-9 to TRBJ1-3; D not resolved. The CDR3 is 17 amino acids. Trimming removed 0 bases at V and 4 bases at J, with 16 bases between. Germline loops: CDR1 SEHNR, CDR2 FQNEAQ (reference sequence).

The CDR3 nucleotides read TGCGCCAGCGGGGGGGCCGGCACAGATACGCAGTATTTT. Amino acids: CASGGAGTDTQYF. The chain couples TRBV10-2 to TRBJ2-3; TRBD2 is a possible D gene (7 bases). CDR1 and CDR2 (germline): WSHSY, SAAADI. Trimming took off 8 bases at V and 1 base at J, with 10 bases between the two ends. This CDR3 region has 13 residues.

Concerning this clone itself: Within the sample, other DNA sequences also encode this same CDR3. J is TRBJ2-1 and V is TRBV7-2; D might be TRBD2 (5 bases). The CDR3 length is 12 residues. V dropped 1 base and J dropped 8 bases, with 6 bases sitting between them. Per germline, CDR1 SGHTA and CDR2 FQGNSA. The CDR3 region has the DNA TGTGCCAGCAGCTTAGTGAGGGATGAGCAGTTCTTC. Its translation is CASSLVRDEQFF.

This rearrangement joins TRBV7-2 to TRBJ2-5; 15 nucleotides align to TRBD2. The CDR3 is 17 residues long. Unmatched junction bases numbered 5, after V lost 1 base and J lost 5 bases. Germline-derived CDR1 and CDR2 are SGHTA and FQGNSA. The CDR3 DNA reads TGTGCCAGCAGCTTAGAAGGGACTAGCGGGAGGTGGGAGACCCAGTACTTC. Its translation: CASSLEGTSGRWETQYF.

The chain links TRBV5-1 to TRBJ1-2, with D hard to call. V was trimmed by 4 bases and J by 6 bases, leaving 16 bases between them. The CDR3 has 14 amino acids. Germline CDR1 reads SGHRS; CDR2 reads YFSETQ. The chain's CDR3 is CASSPGGAFNGYTF. CDR3 in DNA: TGCGCCAGCAGCCCGGGAGGAGCTTTCAATGGCTACACCTTC.

CDR3 nucleotide sequence: TGTGCCACCAGCAGAGGGGGACCCTCCGGATTTTACGAGCAGTACTTC. Residues: CATSRGGPSGFYEQYF. The chain is built from TRBV15 and TRBJ2-7; either TRBD1 or TRBD2 may supply D (5 bases each). The CDR3 length is 16 residues. Germline V CDR1 and CDR2: LNHNV, YYDKDF (reference sequence). Deletions cut 1 base from V and 4 bases from J, with 17 bases between.

This clone was seen a few times. The chain carries TRBV7-6 and TRBJ2-1; TRBD2 matches at 14 bases. Unmatched junction bases numbered 6, after V lost 5 bases and J lost 9 bases. Per the germline V gene, CDR1 is SGHVS and CDR2 is FNYEAQ. This CDR3 has 15 amino acids. The DNA of the CDR3 is TGTGCCAGCAGCCACCGACTAGCGGGGGGGGGTGAGCAGTTCTTC. Its translation is CASSHRLAGGGEQFF.

CDR3 in amino acids: CASSWGTGRREPQHF. CDR3 nucleotide sequence: TGTGCCAGTAGTTGGGGGACAGGGCGGAGAGAGCCCCAGCATTTT. The chain is built from TRBV19 and TRBJ1-5; 9 nucleotides match TRBD1. Germline assignment: CDR1 LNHDA and CDR2 SQIVND (reference sequence). The CDR3 is made up of 15 amino acids. J lost 8 bases, V lost 5 bases, and 10 bases had no gene match.